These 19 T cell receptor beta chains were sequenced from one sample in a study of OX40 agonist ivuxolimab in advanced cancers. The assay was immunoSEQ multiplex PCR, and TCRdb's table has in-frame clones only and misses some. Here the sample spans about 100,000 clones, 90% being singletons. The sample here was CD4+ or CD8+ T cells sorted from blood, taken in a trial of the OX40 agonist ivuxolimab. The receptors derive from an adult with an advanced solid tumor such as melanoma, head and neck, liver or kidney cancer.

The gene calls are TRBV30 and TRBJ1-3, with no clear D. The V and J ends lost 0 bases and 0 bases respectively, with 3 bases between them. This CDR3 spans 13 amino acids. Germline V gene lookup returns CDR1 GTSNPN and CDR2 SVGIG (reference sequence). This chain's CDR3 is CAWSVLSGNTIYF. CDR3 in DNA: TGTGCCTGGAGTGTACTCTCTGGAAACACCATATATTTT.

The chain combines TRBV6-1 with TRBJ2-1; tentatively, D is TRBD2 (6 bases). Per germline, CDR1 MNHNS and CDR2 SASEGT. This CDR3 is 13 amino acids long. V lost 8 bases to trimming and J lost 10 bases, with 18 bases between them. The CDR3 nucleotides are TGTGCCAGCTATGGACAAAGGGGAGGCGAGCAGTTCTTC. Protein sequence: CASYGQRGGEQFF.

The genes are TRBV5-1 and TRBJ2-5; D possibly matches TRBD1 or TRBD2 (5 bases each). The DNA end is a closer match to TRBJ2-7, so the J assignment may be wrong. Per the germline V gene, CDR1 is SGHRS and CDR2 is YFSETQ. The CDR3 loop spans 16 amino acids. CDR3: CASSEGLQGTGYEQYF. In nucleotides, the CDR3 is TGCGCCAGCAGCGAAGGTCTTCAAGGGACGGGCTACGAGCAGTACTTC.

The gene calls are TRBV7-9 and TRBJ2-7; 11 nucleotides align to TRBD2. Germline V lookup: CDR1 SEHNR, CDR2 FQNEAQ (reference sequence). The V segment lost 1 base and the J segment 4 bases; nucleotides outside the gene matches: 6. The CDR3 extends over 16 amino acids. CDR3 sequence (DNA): TGTGCCAGCAGCTTAGGCCGACTAGCGGGAAGTTACGAGCAGTACTTC. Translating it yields CASSLGRLAGSYEQYF.

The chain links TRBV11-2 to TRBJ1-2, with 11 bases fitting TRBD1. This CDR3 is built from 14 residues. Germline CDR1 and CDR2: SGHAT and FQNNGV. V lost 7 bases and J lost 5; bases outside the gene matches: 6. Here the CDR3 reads CASTPDRGRYGYTF. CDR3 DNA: TGTGCCAGCACGCCGGACAGGGGGCGTTATGGCTACACCTTC.

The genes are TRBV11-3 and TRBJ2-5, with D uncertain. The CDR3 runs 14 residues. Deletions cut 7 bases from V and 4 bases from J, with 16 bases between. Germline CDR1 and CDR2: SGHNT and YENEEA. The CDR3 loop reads CASTSVTSPETQYF. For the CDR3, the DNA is TGTGCCAGCACCTCTGTTACTTCGCCAGAGACCCAGTACTTC.

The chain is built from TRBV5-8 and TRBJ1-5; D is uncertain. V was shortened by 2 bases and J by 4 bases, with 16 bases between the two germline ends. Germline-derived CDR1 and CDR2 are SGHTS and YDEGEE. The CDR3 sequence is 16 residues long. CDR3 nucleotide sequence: TGTGCCAGCAGCTTTCTTGGTATTCGTGGGAATCAGCCCCAGCATTTT. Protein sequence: CASSFLGIRGNQPQHF.

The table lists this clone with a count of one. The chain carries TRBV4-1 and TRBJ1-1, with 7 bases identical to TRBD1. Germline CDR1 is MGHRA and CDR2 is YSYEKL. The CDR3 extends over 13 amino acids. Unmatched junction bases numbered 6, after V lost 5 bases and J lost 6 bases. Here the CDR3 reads CASSFRQGPEAFF. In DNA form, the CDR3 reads TGCGCCAGCAGCTTCAGACAGGGCCCTGAAGCTTTCTTT.

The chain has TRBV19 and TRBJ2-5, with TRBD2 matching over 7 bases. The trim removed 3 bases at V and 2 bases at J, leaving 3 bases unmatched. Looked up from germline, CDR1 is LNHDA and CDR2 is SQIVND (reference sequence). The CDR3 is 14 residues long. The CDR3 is CASSIWEGQETQYF. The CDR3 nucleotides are TGTGCCAGTAGTATTTGGGAGGGGCAAGAGACCCAGTACTTC.

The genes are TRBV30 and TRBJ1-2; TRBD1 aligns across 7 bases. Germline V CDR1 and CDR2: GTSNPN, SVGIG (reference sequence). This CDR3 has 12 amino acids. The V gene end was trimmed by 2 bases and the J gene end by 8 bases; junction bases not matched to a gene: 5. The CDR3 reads CAWSYQGGGYTF. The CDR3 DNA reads TGTGCCTGGAGTTACCAGGGGGGCGGCTACACCTTC.

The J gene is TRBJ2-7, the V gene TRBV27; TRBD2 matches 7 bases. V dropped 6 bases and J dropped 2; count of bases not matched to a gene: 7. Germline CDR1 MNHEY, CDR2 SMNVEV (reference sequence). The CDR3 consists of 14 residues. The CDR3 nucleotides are TGTGCCAGCAGCCCACGTCGGGGGGCCTACGAGCAGTACTTC. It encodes CASSPRRGAYEQYF.

The CDR3 loop is CASSPRGEKLFF. In nucleotides, the CDR3 is TGTGCCAGCTCACCACGGGGAGAAAAACTGTTTTTT. The rearrangement links TRBV18 to TRBJ1-4, with no clear D. V was shortened by 1 base and J by 8 bases, with 5 bases between the two germline ends. This CDR3 region has 12 residues. CDR1 and CDR2 from the germline V gene are KGHSH and LQKENI.

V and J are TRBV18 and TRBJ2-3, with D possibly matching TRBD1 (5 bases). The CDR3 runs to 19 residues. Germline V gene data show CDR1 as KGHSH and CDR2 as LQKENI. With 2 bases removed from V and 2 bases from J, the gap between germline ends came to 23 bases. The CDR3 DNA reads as TGTGCCAGCTCACCATTCACCTACTCCGACAGCGATTACACAGATACGCAGTATTTT. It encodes CASSPFTYSDSDYTDTQYF.

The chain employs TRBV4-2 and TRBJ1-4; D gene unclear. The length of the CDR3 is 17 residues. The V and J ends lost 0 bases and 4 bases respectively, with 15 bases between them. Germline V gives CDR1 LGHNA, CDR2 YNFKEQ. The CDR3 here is CASSQDGRAQRNEKLFF. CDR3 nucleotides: TGTGCCAGCAGCCAAGATGGTAGGGCACAACGTAATGAAAAACTGTTTTTT.

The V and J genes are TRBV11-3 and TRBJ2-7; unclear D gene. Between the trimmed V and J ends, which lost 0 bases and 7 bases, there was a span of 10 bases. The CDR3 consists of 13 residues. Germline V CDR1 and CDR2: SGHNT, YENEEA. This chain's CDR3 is CASSLEADLEQYF. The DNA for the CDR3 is TGTGCCAGCAGCTTAGAGGCCGATCTAGAGCAGTACTTC.

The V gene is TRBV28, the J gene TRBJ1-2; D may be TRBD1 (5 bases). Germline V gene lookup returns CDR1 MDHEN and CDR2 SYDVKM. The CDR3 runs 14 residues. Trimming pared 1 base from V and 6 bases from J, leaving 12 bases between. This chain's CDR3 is CASSLFGGKDGYTF. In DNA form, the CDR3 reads TGTGCCAGCAGTTTATTTGGGGGGAAGGATGGCTACACCTTC.

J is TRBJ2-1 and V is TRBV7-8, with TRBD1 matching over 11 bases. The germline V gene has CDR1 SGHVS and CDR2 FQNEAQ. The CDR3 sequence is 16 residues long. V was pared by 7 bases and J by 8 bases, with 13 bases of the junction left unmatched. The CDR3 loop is CASTISRDRGYHEQFF. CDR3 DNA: TGTGCCAGCACCATTTCACGGGACAGGGGGTATCATGAGCAGTTCTTC.

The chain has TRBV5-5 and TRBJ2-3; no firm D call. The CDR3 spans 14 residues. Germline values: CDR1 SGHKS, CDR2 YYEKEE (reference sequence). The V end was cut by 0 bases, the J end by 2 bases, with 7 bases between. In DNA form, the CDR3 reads TGTGCCAGCAGCTTGGCCGCGTACACAGATACGCAGTATTTT. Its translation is CASSLAAYTDTQYF.

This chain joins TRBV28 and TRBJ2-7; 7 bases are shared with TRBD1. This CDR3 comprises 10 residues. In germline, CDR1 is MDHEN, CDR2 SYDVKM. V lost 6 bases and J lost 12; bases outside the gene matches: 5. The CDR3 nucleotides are TGTGCCAGCAGCGGGACAGTTAGGTACTTC. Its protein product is CASSGTVRYF.